The 5 T cell receptor beta chains below were found in one sample sequenced in a study of Ad26.COV2.S vaccination and SARS-CoV-2 variants. Indicated treatment: roughly 20 received Ad26.COV2.S at low or high dose, single or two shots; about 5 received placebo; per-sample allocation not given. Repertoires come from day 63 after the first vaccine or placebo injection. Measured with immunoSEQ multiplex PCR; TCRdb has only the in-frame clones, and not every one. The sample includes 300,000 to 350,000 clones, 88% of them seen just once. This specimen consisted of peripheral blood, obtained in a trial of Ad26.COV2.S vaccine versus placebo. All receptors come from a person aged 18-60 years who received the Ad26.COV2.S COVID-19 vaccine or a placebo.

The CDR3, as DNA: TGTGCCAGCAGCTTAGTCCAGGGTAGGGGGCAGTTCTTC. Its protein is CASSLVQGRGQFF. This chain links TRBV7-9 with TRBJ2-1, with D tentatively TRBD1 (5 bases). Trimming pared 1 base from V and 12 bases from J, leaving 13 bases between. CDR1 and CDR2 from the germline V gene are SEHNR and FQNEAQ (reference sequence). This CDR3 comprises 13 residues.

This clone was seen once. V gene TRBV18 combines with J gene TRBJ2-7; D unclear. The CDR3 is made up of 14 amino acids. Germline lookup yields CDR1 KGHSH and CDR2 LQKENI. The V and J ends lost 0 bases and 1 base respectively, with 7 bases between them. CDR3 in amino acids: CASSPPGLSYEQYF. The CDR3 bases are TGTGCCAGCTCACCACCCGGGCTATCCTACGAGCAGTACTTC.

V and J are TRBV10-1 and TRBJ2-3; TRBD2 agrees at 11 bases. V lost 6 bases to trimming and J lost 2 bases; unmatched junction nucleotides: 22. The CDR3 has 21 residues. Germline CDR1 WNHNN, CDR2 SYGVQD (reference sequence). CDR3 DNA: TGCGCCAGCAGCCCCCGCGTACAGTCTAGCGGGGGGCCGTCCCACACAGATACGCAGTATTTT. Translated: CASSPRVQSSGGPSHTDTQYF.

The chain has TRBV19 and TRBJ1-1; D is possibly TRBD1 (5 bases). The CDR3 spans 15 residues. In germline, CDR1 is LNHDA, CDR2 SQIVND (reference sequence). Trimming took off 5 bases at V and 1 base at J, with 14 bases between the two ends. The CDR3 spells CASSPPPRANTEAFF. The DNA of the CDR3 is TGTGCCAGTAGTCCTCCTCCCAGGGCGAACACTGAAGCTTTCTTT.

The genes are TRBV9 and TRBJ2-7, with TRBD1 identical over 7 bases. Germline CDR1 and CDR2: SGDLS and YYNGEE. V lost 4 bases to trimming and J lost 3 bases; unmatched junction nucleotides: 13. The CDR3 loop spans 16 amino acids. For the CDR3, the DNA is TGTGCCAGCAGCACTAGGGGGACAGCCAACCACTACGAGCAGTACTTC. Its translation is CASSTRGTANHYEQYF.